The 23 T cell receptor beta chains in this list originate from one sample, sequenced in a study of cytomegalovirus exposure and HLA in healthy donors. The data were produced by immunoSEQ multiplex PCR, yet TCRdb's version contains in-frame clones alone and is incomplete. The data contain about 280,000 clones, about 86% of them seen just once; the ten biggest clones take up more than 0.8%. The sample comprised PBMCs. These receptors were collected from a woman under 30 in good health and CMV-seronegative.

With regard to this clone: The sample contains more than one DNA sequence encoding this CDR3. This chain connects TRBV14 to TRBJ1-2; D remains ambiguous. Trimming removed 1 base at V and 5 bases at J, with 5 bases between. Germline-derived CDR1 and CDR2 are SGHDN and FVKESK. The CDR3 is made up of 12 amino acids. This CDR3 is CASSQGRYGYTF. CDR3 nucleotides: TGTGCCAGCAGCCAAGGGAGGTATGGCTACACCTTC.

CDR3 sequence reads: CASSETGGQSPLHF. DNA of the CDR3: TGTGCCAGCAGTGAGACAGGGGGCCAGTCACCCCTCCACTTT. The V gene is TRBV6-5, the J gene TRBJ1-6; 10 positions match TRBD1. Germline CDR1 reads MNHEY; CDR2 reads SVGAGI. J was trimmed by 10 bases and V by 5 bases; bases with no gene match: 5. This CDR3 contains 14 residues.

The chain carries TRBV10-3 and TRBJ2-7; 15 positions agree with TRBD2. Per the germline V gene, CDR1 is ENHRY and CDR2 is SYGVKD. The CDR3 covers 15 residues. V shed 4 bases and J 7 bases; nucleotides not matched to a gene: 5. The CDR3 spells CAISGGTSGRSEQYF. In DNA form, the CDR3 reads TGTGCCATCAGTGGCGGGACTAGCGGGAGGAGTGAGCAGTACTTC.

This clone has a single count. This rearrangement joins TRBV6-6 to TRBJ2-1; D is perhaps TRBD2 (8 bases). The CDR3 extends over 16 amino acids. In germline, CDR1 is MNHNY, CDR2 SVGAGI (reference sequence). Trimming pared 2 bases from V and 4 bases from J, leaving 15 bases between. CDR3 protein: CASSYEGQRGYNEQFF. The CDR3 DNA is TGTGCCAGCAGTTACGAGGGACAGCGGGGGTACAATGAGCAGTTCTTC.

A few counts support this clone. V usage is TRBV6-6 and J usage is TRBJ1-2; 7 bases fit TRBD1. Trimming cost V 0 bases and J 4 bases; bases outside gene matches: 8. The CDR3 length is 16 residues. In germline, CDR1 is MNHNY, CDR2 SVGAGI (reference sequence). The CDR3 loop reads CASSYSETGMLYGYTF. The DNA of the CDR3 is TGTGCCAGCAGTTACTCCGAGACAGGGATGCTCTATGGCTACACCTTC.

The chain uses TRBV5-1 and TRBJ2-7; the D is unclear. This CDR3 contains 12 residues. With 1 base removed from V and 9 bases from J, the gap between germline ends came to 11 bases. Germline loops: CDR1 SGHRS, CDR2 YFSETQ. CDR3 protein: CASSLTAGLQYF. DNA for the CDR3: TGCGCCAGCAGCTTGACGGCCGGGTTGCAGTACTTC.

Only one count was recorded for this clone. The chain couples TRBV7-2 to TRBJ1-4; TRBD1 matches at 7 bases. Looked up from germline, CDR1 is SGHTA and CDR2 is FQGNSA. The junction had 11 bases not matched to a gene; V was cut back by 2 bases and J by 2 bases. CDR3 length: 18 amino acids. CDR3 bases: TGTGCCAGCAGCTTAATGGGCCAGGGGGGCAGGACTAATGAAAAACTGTTTTTT. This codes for CASSLMGQGGRTNEKLFF.

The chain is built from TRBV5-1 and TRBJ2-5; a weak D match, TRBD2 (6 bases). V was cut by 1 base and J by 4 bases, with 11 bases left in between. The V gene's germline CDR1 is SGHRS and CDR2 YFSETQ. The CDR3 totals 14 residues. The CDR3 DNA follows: TGCGCCAGCAGCTTGTCTACCGGGGGAGAGACCCAGTACTTC. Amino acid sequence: CASSLSTGGETQYF.

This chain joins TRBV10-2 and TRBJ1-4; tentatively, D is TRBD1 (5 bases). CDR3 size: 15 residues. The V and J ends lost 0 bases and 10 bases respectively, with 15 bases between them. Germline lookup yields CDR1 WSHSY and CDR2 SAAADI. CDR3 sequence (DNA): TGCGCCAGCAGTGAGTCGAGCCAGGGTATTGGAAAACTGTTTTTT. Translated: CASSESSQGIGKLFF.

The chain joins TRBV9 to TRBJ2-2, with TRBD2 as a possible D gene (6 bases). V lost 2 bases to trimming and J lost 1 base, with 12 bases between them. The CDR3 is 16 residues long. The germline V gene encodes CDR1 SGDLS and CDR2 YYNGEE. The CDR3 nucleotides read TGTGCCAGCAGCGTCGGGACTCCAGTGAACACCGGGGAGCTGTTTTTT. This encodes CASSVGTPVNTGELFF.

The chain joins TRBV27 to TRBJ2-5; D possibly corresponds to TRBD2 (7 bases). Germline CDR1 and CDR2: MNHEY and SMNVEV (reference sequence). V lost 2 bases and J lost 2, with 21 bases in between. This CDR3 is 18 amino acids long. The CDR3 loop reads CASSLREQGGSGQETQYF. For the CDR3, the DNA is TGTGCCAGCAGTTTACGGGAACAGGGCGGGAGTGGACAAGAGACCCAGTACTTC.

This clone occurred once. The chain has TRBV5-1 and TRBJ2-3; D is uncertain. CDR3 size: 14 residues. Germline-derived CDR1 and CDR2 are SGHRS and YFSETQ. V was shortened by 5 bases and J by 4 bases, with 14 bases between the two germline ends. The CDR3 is CASSFGSEADTQYF. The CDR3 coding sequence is TGCGCCAGCAGTTTCGGATCTGAGGCAGATACGCAGTATTTT.

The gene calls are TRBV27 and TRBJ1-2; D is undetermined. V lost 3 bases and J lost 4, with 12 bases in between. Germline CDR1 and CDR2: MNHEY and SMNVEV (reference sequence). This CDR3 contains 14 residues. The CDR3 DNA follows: TGTGCCAGCAGTTTGCGAGGGTTTAGCTATGGCTACACCTTC. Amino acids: CASSLRGFSYGYTF.

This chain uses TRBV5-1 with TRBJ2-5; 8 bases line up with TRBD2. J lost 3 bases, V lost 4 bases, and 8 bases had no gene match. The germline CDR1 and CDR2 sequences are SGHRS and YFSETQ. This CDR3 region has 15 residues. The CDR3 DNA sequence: TGCGCCAGCAGCCCGGCCGGGACTAGAAAAGAGACCCAGTACTTC. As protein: CASSPAGTRKETQYF.

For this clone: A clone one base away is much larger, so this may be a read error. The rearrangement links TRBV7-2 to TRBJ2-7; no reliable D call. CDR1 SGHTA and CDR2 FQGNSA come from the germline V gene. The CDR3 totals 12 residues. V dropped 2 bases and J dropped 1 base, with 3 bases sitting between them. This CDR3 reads CASSLSSYEQYF. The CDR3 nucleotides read TGTGCCAGCAGCTTATCTTCCTACGAGCAGTACTTC.

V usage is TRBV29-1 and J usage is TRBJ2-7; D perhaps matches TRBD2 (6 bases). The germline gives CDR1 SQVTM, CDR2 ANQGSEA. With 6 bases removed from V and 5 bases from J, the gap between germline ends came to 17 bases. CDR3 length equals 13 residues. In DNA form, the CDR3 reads TGCAGCGTGGCGGGGAGTACCGTCCACGAGCAGTACTTC. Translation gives CSVAGSTVHEQYF.

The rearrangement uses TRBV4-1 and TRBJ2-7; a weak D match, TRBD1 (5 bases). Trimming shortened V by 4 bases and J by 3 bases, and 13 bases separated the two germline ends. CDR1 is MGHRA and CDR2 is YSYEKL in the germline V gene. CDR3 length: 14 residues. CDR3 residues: CASSPPRQLYEQYF. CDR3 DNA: TGCGCCAGCAGCCCGCCGCGACAGCTCTACGAGCAGTACTTC.

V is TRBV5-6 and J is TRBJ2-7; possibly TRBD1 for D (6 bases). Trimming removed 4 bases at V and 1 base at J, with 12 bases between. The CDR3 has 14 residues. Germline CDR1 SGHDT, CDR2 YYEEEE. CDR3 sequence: CASSLGTPSYEQYF. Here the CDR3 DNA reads TGTGCCAGCAGCCTCGGGACACCTTCCTACGAGCAGTACTTC. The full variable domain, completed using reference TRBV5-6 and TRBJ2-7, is DAGVTQSPTHLIKTRGQQVTLRCSPKSGHDTVSWYQQALGQGPQFIFQYYEEEERQRGNFPDRFSGHQFPNYSSELNVNALLLGDSALYLCASSLGTPSYEQYFGPGTRLTVT.

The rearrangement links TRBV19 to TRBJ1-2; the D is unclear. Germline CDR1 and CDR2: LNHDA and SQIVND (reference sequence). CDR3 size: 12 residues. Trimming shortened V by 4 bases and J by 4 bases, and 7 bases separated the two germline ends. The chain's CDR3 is CASSTYSYGYTF. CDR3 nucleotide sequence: TGTGCCAGTAGTACGTACAGCTATGGCTACACCTTC.

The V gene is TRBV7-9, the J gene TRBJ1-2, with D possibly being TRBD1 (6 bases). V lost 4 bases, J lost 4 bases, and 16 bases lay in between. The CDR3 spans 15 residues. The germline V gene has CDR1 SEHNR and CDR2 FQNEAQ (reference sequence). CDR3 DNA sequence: TGTGCCAGCAGCTCCCAAGAACAGGGAAGCTATGGCTACACCTTC. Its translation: CASSSQEQGSYGYTF.

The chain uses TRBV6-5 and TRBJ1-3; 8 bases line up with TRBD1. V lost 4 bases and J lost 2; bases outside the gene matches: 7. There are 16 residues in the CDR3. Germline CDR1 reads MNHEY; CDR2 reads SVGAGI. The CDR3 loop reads CASSLIQGDPGNTIYF. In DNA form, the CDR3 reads TGTGCCAGCAGTTTAATACAGGGGGACCCTGGAAACACCATATATTTT.

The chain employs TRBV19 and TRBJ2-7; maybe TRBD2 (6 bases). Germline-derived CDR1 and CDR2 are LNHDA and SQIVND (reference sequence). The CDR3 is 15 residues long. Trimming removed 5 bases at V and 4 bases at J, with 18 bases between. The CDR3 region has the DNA TGTGCCAGTAGTGCCTCGGGACTGGGCCCTTACGAGCAGTACTTC. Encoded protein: CASSASGLGPYEQYF.

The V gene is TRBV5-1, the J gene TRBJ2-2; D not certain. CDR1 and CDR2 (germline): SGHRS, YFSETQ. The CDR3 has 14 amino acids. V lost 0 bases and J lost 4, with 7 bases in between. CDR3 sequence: CASSLARPTGELFF. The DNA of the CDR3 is TGCGCCAGCAGCTTGGCGCGTCCCACCGGGGAGCTGTTTTTT.